A single sample is the source of the 27 T cell receptor beta chains below, sequenced in a study of human T cells and chemical hapten exposure. The time point: patch test 2, 6 weeks after DPC sensitization. The treatment is: therapeutic diphenylcyclopropenone sensitization with weekly scalp DPC. Using its own MiXCR run on the RACE reads, TCRdb lists one record per CDR3 protein. The table has tens of thousands of distinct CDR3 sequences, approximately 11% seen once. The sample was whole blood, taken in connection with sensitization to the hapten diphenylcyclopropenone (DPC). These receptors were obtained from a man aged 35-49 years with alopecia areata. Some clones in this sample may be carry-over from other donors' samples.

This chain uses TRBV30 with TRBJ1-4, with D maybe TRBD1 (6 bases). Germline CDR1 is GTSNPN and CDR2 is SVGIG (reference sequence). V lost 0 bases, J lost 7 bases, and 21 bases lay in between. The CDR3 consists of 17 residues. The CDR3 sequence: CAWSVGGLTGSVEKLFF. The DNA of the CDR3 is TGTGCCTGGAGTGTAGGCGGTCTGACAGGCTCAGTTGAAAAACTGTTTTTT.

There are many counts of this clonotype. This chain connects TRBV2 to TRBJ2-7; D is ambiguous. V gave up 4 bases and J gave up 1 base, with 8 bases separating them. This CDR3 contains 13 residues. The germline V gene encodes CDR1 SNHLY and CDR2 FYNNEI. The CDR3 spells CASSAGPSYEQYV. For the CDR3, the DNA is TGTGCCAGCAGTGCGGGCCCATCCTACGAGCAGTACGTC.

The J gene is TRBJ1-1, the V gene TRBV11-2; D possibly corresponds to TRBD1 (5 bases). The length of the CDR3 is 13 residues. V lost 5 bases to trimming and J lost 1 base, with 8 bases between them. Germline V lookup: CDR1 SGHAT, CDR2 FQNNGV. CDR3 sequence reads: CASSRDRNTEAFF. As DNA, the CDR3 is TGTGCCAGCAGCCGTGACAGGAACACTGAAGCTTTCTTT.

J is TRBJ2-1 and V is TRBV28; 11 positions agree with TRBD2. The V gene's germline CDR1 is MDHEN and CDR2 SYDVKM. This CDR3 contains 15 residues. With 5 bases clipped from V and 8 bases from J, the junction kept 8 bases outside the gene matches. This CDR3 reads CASSPPGSGRDEQFF. The CDR3 DNA reads as TGTGCCAGCAGTCCCCCAGGTAGCGGGAGGGATGAGCAGTTCTTC.

This clonotype was counted between two and nine times. The chain carries TRBV20-1 and TRBJ1-4; TRBD1 might be the D (5 bases). The CDR3 contains 13 residues. Germline V gives CDR1 DFQATT, CDR2 SNEGSKA (reference sequence). Trimming shortened V by 3 bases and J by 7 bases, and 12 bases separated the two germline ends. The CDR3 DNA follows: TGCAGTGCTAGCAGGGTCTATGGTGAAAAACTGTTTTTT. Its translation is CSASRVYGEKLFF.

This chain joins TRBV9 and TRBJ1-1, with D tentatively TRBD1 (6 bases). Germline V gene data show CDR1 as SGDLS and CDR2 as YYNGEE. V lost 0 bases and J 4 bases, leaving 7 bases between the germline ends. The CDR3 sequence is 13 residues long. CDR3 sequence (DNA): TGTGCCAGCAGCGTAGGACAGGCCACTGAAGCTTTCTTT. Encoded protein: CASSVGQATEAFF.

There are a few counts of this clonotype. This chain connects TRBV6-6 to TRBJ2-7; D is uncertain. CDR3 size: 14 residues. CDR1 and CDR2 (germline): MNHNY, SVGAGI (reference sequence). The V and J ends lost 3 bases and 3 bases respectively, with 12 bases between them. Here the CDR3 reads CASSYEGPGYEQYV. The CDR3 bases are TGTGCCAGCAGTTATGAAGGGCCGGGCTACGAGCAGTACGTC.

In its sample, this clonotype was seen a few times. The chain joins TRBV28 to TRBJ1-6; D gene unclear. Germline V CDR1 and CDR2: MDHEN, SYDVKM. The CDR3 is made up of 14 amino acids. V lost 4 bases and J lost 7, with 11 bases in between. DNA for the CDR3: TGTGCCAGCAGTTCCCCGGCGGACAATTCACCCCTCCACTTT. It yields the protein CASSSPADNSPLHF.

This chain joins TRBV5-1 and TRBJ2-7, with D possibly being TRBD2 (6 bases). Germline values: CDR1 SGHRS, CDR2 YFSETQ. There are 15 residues in the CDR3. V was pared by 0 bases and J by 5 bases, with 15 bases between. CDR3 protein: CASSLEDYQSDEQYF. In nucleotides, the CDR3 is TGCGCCAGCAGCTTGGAGGACTATCAATCGGACGAGCAGTACTTC. Filled out from reference TRBV5-1 and TRBJ2-7, the complete variable domain reads KAGVTQTPRYLIKTRGQQVTLSCSPISGHRSVSWYQQTPGQGLQFLFEYFSETQRNKGNFPGRFSGRQFSNSRSEMNVSTLELGDSALYLCASSLEDYQSDEQYFGPGTRLTVT.

CDR3 nucleotides: TGCAGCGTTGATTCAGGGTTGGTATCTGGGGCCAACGTCCTGACTTTC. Its protein product is CSVDSGLVSGANVLTF. The chain joins TRBV29-1 to TRBJ2-6, with a possible D match to TRBD1 (5 bases). This CDR3 has 16 amino acids. Trimming stripped 3 bases from V and 1 base from J, with 13 bases between. Germline V gene data show CDR1 as SQVTM and CDR2 as ANQGSEA. Full variable domain (outside the CDR3, taken from reference TRBV29-1 and TRBJ2-6): SAVISQKPSRDICQRGTSLTIQCQVDSQVTMMFWYRQQPGQSLTLIATANQGSEATYESGFVIDKFPISRPNLTFSTLTVSNMSPEDSSIYLCSVDSGLVSGANVLTFGAGSRLTVL.

This clonotype was counted only a few times. The chain couples TRBV4-1 to TRBJ2-3; tentative D call: TRBD2 (6 bases). Germline V CDR1 and CDR2: MGHRA, YSYEKL. The length of the CDR3 is 17 residues. Trimming took off 2 bases at V and 0 bases at J, with 15 bases between the two ends. CDR3 region: CASSQPSGTRSTDTQYF. CDR3 sequence (DNA): TGCGCCAGCAGCCAACCCTCCGGGACTCGTAGCACAGATACGCAGTATTTT.

The gene calls are TRBV6-1 and TRBJ2-1; 10 nucleotides match TRBD2. Losses at the gene ends were 0 bases for V and 6 bases for J; bases not matched to a gene: 2. Germline-derived CDR1 and CDR2 are MNHNS and SASEGT. This CDR3 has 15 residues. CDR3 protein: CASSEAGLASNEQFF. The CDR3 bases are TGTGCCAGCAGTGAAGCGGGACTAGCGTCCAATGAGCAGTTCTTC.

This clonotype was observed a few times. The chain joins TRBV7-2 to TRBJ2-2, with 7 positions matching TRBD2. The CDR3 covers 16 residues. Trimming at V came to 5 bases and at J to 6 bases, leaving 12 bases not matched to a gene. Germline lookup yields CDR1 SGHTA and CDR2 FQGNSA. The CDR3 DNA sequence: TGTGCCAGCAGCCGGAGTTATGCGGGAGTGTCCGGGGAGCTGTTTTTT. Amino acids: CASSRSYAGVSGELFF. Filled out from reference TRBV7-2 and TRBJ2-2, the complete variable domain reads GAGVSQSPSNKVTEKGKDVELRCDPISGHTALYWYRQSLGQGLEFLIYFQGNSAPDKSGLPSDRFSAERTGGSVSTLTIQRTQQEDSAVYLCASSRSYAGVSGELFFGEGSRLTVL.

The V call is TRBV18, the J call TRBJ1-1; D remains ambiguous. V was cut by 4 bases and J by 5 bases, with 14 bases left in between. The CDR3 runs to 14 residues. CDR1 KGHSH and CDR2 LQKENI come from the germline V gene. CDR3 DNA sequence: TGTGCCAGCTCACTGGGCAGGCTAAAGACTGAAGCTTTCTTT. Its protein is CASSLGRLKTEAFF.

In this sample, this clonotype turned up many times. V usage is TRBV4-3 and J usage is TRBJ1-3; no firm D call. V lost 4 bases and J 0 bases, leaving 10 bases between the germline ends. The CDR3 has 15 residues. Germline CDR1 is LGHNA and CDR2 is YSLEER. CDR3 region: CASSLRLSSGNTIYF. CDR3 DNA sequence: TGCGCCAGCAGCCTGAGGTTAAGCTCTGGAAACACCATATATTTT.

This clonotype was counted a few times. This chain joins TRBV3-1 and TRBJ2-1, with D maybe TRBD2 (6 bases). This CDR3 has 16 residues. Per the germline V gene, CDR1 is LGHDT and CDR2 is YNNKEL (reference sequence). Trimming removed 0 bases at V and 6 bases at J, with 15 bases between. The DNA for the CDR3 is TGTGCCAGCAGCCAAGATAGCCAGGGACTTGGCAATGAGCAGTTCTTC. Translation: CASSQDSQGLGNEQFF.

The gene calls are TRBV15 and TRBJ2-2, with D possibly TRBD2 on 5 matching bases. Trimming left V 0 bases short and J 6 bases short, with 17 bases between. This CDR3 has 17 amino acids. Germline V gene lookup returns CDR1 LNHNV and CDR2 YYDKDF (reference sequence). CDR3 residues: CATSRDPASMFAGELFF. The CDR3 DNA sequence: TGTGCCACCAGCAGAGATCCCGCTAGCATGTTCGCCGGGGAGCTGTTTTTT.

The table lists this clonotype with a few counts. The V gene is TRBV5-1, the J gene TRBJ2-5, with 8 positions matching TRBD1. Germline V gene data show CDR1 as SGHRS and CDR2 as YFSETQ. This CDR3 is 14 amino acids long. J lost 2 bases, V lost 4 bases, and 4 bases had no gene match. For the CDR3, the DNA is TGCGCCAGCAGCCTACAGGGGGTTCAAGAGACCCAGTACTTC. Translating it yields CASSLQGVQETQYF.

This chain joins TRBV7-8 and TRBJ2-3, with D perhaps TRBD2 (6 bases). From germline, CDR1 is SGHVS and CDR2 FQNEAQ. The length of the CDR3 is 14 residues. Trimming took off 3 bases at V and 10 bases at J, with 17 bases between the two ends. CDR3 DNA: TGTGCCAGCAGCTTCATCCCTAGCGAGGCACCGCAGTATTTT. Encoded protein: CASSFIPSEAPQYF.

This clonotype has just a few counts. This chain joins TRBV7-2 and TRBJ2-3; 10 bases fit TRBD1. CDR1 is SGHTA, CDR2 FQGNSA, per germline. With 5 bases clipped from V and 4 bases from J, the junction kept 3 bases outside the gene matches. There are 14 residues in the CDR3. CDR3 residues: CASSPGQGADTQYF. DNA of the CDR3: TGTGCCAGCAGCCCTGGACAGGGGGCAGATACGCAGTATTTT.

This clonotype appeared a few times. CDR3 DNA sequence: TGTGCCAGCAGCTTTAGGACTAGCAACACAGATACGCAGTATTTT. Its translation: CASSFRTSNTDTQYF. The rearrangement joins TRBV11-2 to TRBJ2-3; 8 nucleotides align to TRBD2. CDR3 length: 15 residues. Germline-derived CDR1 and CDR2 are SGHAT and FQNNGV. V lost 3 bases and J lost 2; bases outside the gene matches: 4. Full variable domain (outside the CDR3, taken from reference TRBV11-2 and TRBJ2-3): EAGVAQSPRYKIIEKRQSVAFWCNPISGHATLYWYQQILGQGPKLLIQFQNNGVVDDSQLPKDRFSAERLKGVDSTLKIQPAKLEDSAVYLCASSFRTSNTDTQYFGPGTRLTVL.

Only a few counts were recorded for this clonotype. The rearrangement uses TRBV25-1 and TRBJ1-2; no reliable D call. This CDR3 spans 18 amino acids. V lost 1 base, J lost 1 base, and 19 bases lay in between. Germline CDR1 MGHDK, CDR2 SYGVNS. CDR3 sequence: CASSECRKAPILNYGYTF. CDR3 nucleotide sequence: TGTGCCAGCAGTGAATGCAGGAAAGCTCCCATCCTTAACTATGGCTACACCTTC.

The V call is TRBV5-1, the J call TRBJ2-5; D perhaps matches TRBD1 (6 bases). Trimming cost V 4 bases and J 1 base, with 11 bases left between them. Germline V gene lookup returns CDR1 SGHRS and CDR2 YFSETQ. CDR3 length: 14 amino acids. CDR3 protein: CASSPQTGQETQYF. The DNA for the CDR3 is TGCGCCAGCAGCCCACAGACAGGCCAAGAGACCCAGTACTTC.

The chain recombines TRBV7-6 with TRBJ2-3, with D perhaps TRBD1 (6 bases). Germline V gives CDR1 SGHVS, CDR2 FNYEAQ. The CDR3 length is 16 residues. Between the trimmed V and J ends, which lost 1 base and 0 bases, there was a span of 11 bases. CDR3 sequence: CASSLGTGTSTDTQYF. The CDR3 coding sequence is TGTGCCAGCAGCTTAGGTACAGGGACAAGCACAGATACGCAGTATTTT.

This clonotype was picked up many times. This sequence joins TRBV28 and TRBJ1-1; D is undetermined. Looked up from germline, CDR1 is MDHEN and CDR2 is SYDVKM. The CDR3 is 18 residues long. With 2 bases removed from V and 5 bases from J, the gap between germline ends came to 24 bases. CDR3 DNA: TGTGCCAGCAGTTTAGAATTTTCGCTAGTGGCGAAGCAGACTGAAGCTTTCTTT. Translating it yields CASSLEFSLVAKQTEAFF.

This clonotype has more than one count but fewer than ten. The V call is TRBV20-1, the J call TRBJ2-7; no definite D call. CDR3 size: 14 residues. Trimming removed 4 bases at V and 2 bases at J, with 15 bases between. The germline V gene encodes CDR1 DFQATT and CDR2 SNEGSKA (reference sequence). The CDR3 nucleotides are TGCAGTGCTATTCCAGCGCTCTCCACCTACGAGCAGTACTTC. As protein: CSAIPALSTYEQYF.

The count of this clonotype is one. The rearrangement links TRBV3-1 to TRBJ2-2; 9 bases are a match to TRBD1. Trimming cost V 3 bases and J 5 bases; bases outside gene matches: 10. Germline V gene sequence: CDR1 LGHDT, CDR2 YNNKEL (reference sequence). This CDR3 contains 17 residues. The CDR3 protein is CASSHRTGTGQTGELFF. The CDR3 DNA is TGTGCCAGCAGCCATCGGACCGGGACAGGGCAAACCGGGGAGCTGTTTTTT.